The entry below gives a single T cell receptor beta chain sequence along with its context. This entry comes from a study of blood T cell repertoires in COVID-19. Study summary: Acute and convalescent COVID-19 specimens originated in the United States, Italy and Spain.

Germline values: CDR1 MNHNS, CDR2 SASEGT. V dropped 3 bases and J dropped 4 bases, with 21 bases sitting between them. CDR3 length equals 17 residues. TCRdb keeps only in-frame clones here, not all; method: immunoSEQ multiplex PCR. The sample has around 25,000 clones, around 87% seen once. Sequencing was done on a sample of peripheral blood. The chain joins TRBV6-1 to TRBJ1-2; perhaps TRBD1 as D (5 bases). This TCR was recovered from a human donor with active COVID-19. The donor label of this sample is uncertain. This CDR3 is CASSDGAGRLPPYGYTF. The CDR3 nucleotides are TGTGCCAGCAGTGATGGGGCTGGCCGATTGCCCCCCTATGGCTACACCTTC.